These T cell receptor beta chains were read from a single sample in a study of blood T cell repertoires in COVID-19. This table comes from immunoSEQ multiplex PCR, and its TCRdb copy is limited to in-frame clones, with some not included. Here the sample spans 95,000 to 150,000 clones, roughly 84% being singletons. Sequences were obtained from PBMCs or T cells enriched from blood (not recorded which). Receptors were obtained from a woman aged 30 to 39 who had recovered from COVID-19. Each CDR3 is given with its conserved first and last residue. The order of the fields is CDR3 length, V gene, J gene, D gene, clone size, CDR3 DNA, CDR3 protein. A D gene is named only where the DNA matches it firmly. Clone size is not always given. Where it is, it says once, few, many or a class for expanded clones.

cdr3_length: 13
v_call: TRBV5-1
j_call: TRBJ1-2
d_call: -
clone_size: -
cdr3_nt: TGCGCCAGCAGCCGCGACAGTAACTATGGCTACACCTTC
cdr3_aa: CASSRDSNYGYTF

cdr3_length: 15
v_call: TRBV15
j_call: TRBJ1-6
d_call: -
clone_size: -
cdr3_nt: TGTGCCACCAGCAGAGATCGGGACATTACTTCACCCCTCCACTTT
cdr3_aa: CATSRDRDITSPLHF

cdr3_length: 20
v_call: TRBV24-1
j_call: TRBJ2-1
d_call: TRBD2
clone_size: once
cdr3_nt: TGTGCCACCAGTGGGTTTACCGGGACTAGCGGGTATAGCTCCTACAATGAGCAGTTCTTC
cdr3_aa: CATSGFTGTSGYSSYNEQFF

cdr3_length: 15
v_call: TRBV7-6
j_call: TRBJ2-1
d_call: -
clone_size: few
cdr3_nt: TGTGCCAGCAGCACTGGACAGAGCTCCTACAATGAGCAGTTCTTC
cdr3_aa: CASSTGQSSYNEQFF

cdr3_length: 15
v_call: TRBV19
j_call: TRBJ2-3
d_call: TRBD2
clone_size: -
cdr3_nt: TGTGCCAGTAGCAGCCGGGACTATCTCACAGATACGCAGTATTTT
cdr3_aa: CASSSRDYLTDTQYF

cdr3_length: 13
v_call: TRBV14
j_call: TRBJ1-2
d_call: -
clone_size: -
cdr3_nt: TGTGCCAGCAGCCAAGGTGAAGTCGCGGGCTACACCTTC
cdr3_aa: CASSQGEVAGYTF

cdr3_length: 16
v_call: TRBV11-2
j_call: TRBJ2-1
d_call: -
clone_size: -
cdr3_nt: TGTGCCAGCAGCTTAGGCGGGACGAGCTCCTACAATGAGCAGTTCTTC
cdr3_aa: CASSLGGTSSYNEQFF

cdr3_length: 13
v_call: TRBV6-2/TRBV6-3
j_call: TRBJ1-2
d_call: -
clone_size: few
cdr3_nt: TGTGCCAGCAGCGCCGGACAGAACTATGGCTACACCTTC
cdr3_aa: CASSAGQNYGYTF

cdr3_length: 14
v_call: TRBV7-9
j_call: TRBJ1-2
d_call: -
clone_size: -
cdr3_nt: TGTGCCAGCAGCGCCGGACAGAAGGGCTATGGCTACACCTTC
cdr3_aa: CASSAGQKGYGYTF

cdr3_length: 16
v_call: TRBV28
j_call: TRBJ1-3
d_call: -
clone_size: -
cdr3_nt: TGTGCCAGCAGTTTATTTCCCCAGGCTAAGGGAAACACCATATATTTT
cdr3_aa: CASSLFPQAKGNTIYF

cdr3_length: 15
v_call: TRBV4-2
j_call: TRBJ2-5
d_call: -
clone_size: -
cdr3_nt: TGTGCCAGCAGCCAAGGGCCAGTCGTTGAAGAGACCCAGTACTTC
cdr3_aa: CASSQGPVVEETQYF

cdr3_length: 13
v_call: TRBV12-3/TRBV12-4
j_call: TRBJ2-7
d_call: -
clone_size: few
cdr3_nt: TGTGCCAGCAGTTTAGGGGCAGGGGACGAGCAGTACTTC
cdr3_aa: CASSLGAGDEQYF

cdr3_length: 18
v_call: TRBV19
j_call: TRBJ1-5
d_call: -
clone_size: -
cdr3_nt: TGTGCCAGTAGTATTGGCCGGCAGGGAAGCTTGCTGCGGCAGCCCCAGCATTTT
cdr3_aa: CASSIGRQGSLLRQPQHF

cdr3_length: 14
v_call: TRBV9
j_call: TRBJ2-1
d_call: -
clone_size: once
cdr3_nt: TGTGCCAGCAGCCCCAGGACAGCCAACAATGAGCAGTTCTTC
cdr3_aa: CASSPRTANNEQFF

cdr3_length: 15
v_call: TRBV7-9
j_call: TRBJ2-7
d_call: -
clone_size: -
cdr3_nt: TGTGCCAGCAGCTTAGTTGGGGGCCTCGCCTACGAGCAGTACTTC
cdr3_aa: CASSLVGGLAYEQYF

cdr3_length: 16
v_call: TRBV4-1
j_call: TRBJ1-4
d_call: -
clone_size: -
cdr3_nt: TGCGCCAGCAGCCAAGATAAGGGGGTGCCTAATGAAAAACTGTTTTTT
cdr3_aa: CASSQDKGVPNEKLFF

cdr3_length: 13
v_call: TRBV27
j_call: TRBJ1-2
d_call: TRBD1
clone_size: -
cdr3_nt: TGTGCCAGCAGCAATCGACAGGGTAGTGGCTACACCTTC
cdr3_aa: CASSNRQGSGYTF

cdr3_length: 14
v_call: TRBV19
j_call: TRBJ2-1
d_call: -
clone_size: few
cdr3_nt: TGTGCCAGTAGTATCGCGGGGATTATCCATGAGCAGTTCTTC
cdr3_aa: CASSIAGIIHEQFF

cdr3_length: 12
v_call: TRBV29-1
j_call: TRBJ2-1
d_call: -
clone_size: -
cdr3_nt: TGCAGCGTTCTGCAGTCCCCGAATGAGCAGTTCTTC
cdr3_aa: CSVLQSPNEQFF

cdr3_length: 16
v_call: TRBV6-1
j_call: TRBJ1-2
d_call: -
clone_size: -
cdr3_nt: TGTGCCAGCAGTGAGTCTTGGGGGGTCCCAAACTATGGCTACACCTTC
cdr3_aa: CASSESWGVPNYGYTF

cdr3_length: 14
v_call: TRBV5-1
j_call: TRBJ1-5
d_call: TRBD1
clone_size: once
cdr3_nt: TGCGCCAGCAGCCCGACAGGGGGCCGTCAGCCCCAGCATTTT
cdr3_aa: CASSPTGGRQPQHF

cdr3_length: 13
v_call: TRBV11-3
j_call: TRBJ2-7
d_call: -
clone_size: -
cdr3_nt: TGTGCCAGCAGCTCCGGACTATCCTACGAGCAGTACTTC
cdr3_aa: CASSSGLSYEQYF

cdr3_length: 15
v_call: TRBV28
j_call: TRBJ1-3
d_call: TRBD1
clone_size: -
cdr3_nt: TGTGCCAGCAGTACAGGGGGCTTAACTGGAAACACCATATATTTT
cdr3_aa: CASSTGGLTGNTIYF

cdr3_length: 15
v_call: TRBV4-3
j_call: TRBJ2-7
d_call: TRBD1
clone_size: -
cdr3_nt: TGCGCCAGCAGCTTAAGGGGGACAGGGCTATACGAGCAGTACTTC
cdr3_aa: CASSLRGTGLYEQYF

cdr3_length: 13
v_call: TRBV7-9
j_call: TRBJ1-2
d_call: -
clone_size: -
cdr3_nt: TGTGCCAGCAGCTTAGCGACAGACTATGGCTACACCTTC
cdr3_aa: CASSLATDYGYTF

cdr3_length: 12
v_call: TRBV3-1/TRBV3-2
j_call: TRBJ1-5
d_call: -
clone_size: -
cdr3_nt: TGTGCCAGCAGCCAAGGGGCGTGGCCCCAGCATTTT
cdr3_aa: CASSQGAWPQHF

cdr3_length: 15
v_call: TRBV19
j_call: TRBJ1-1
d_call: TRBD1
clone_size: -
cdr3_nt: TGTGCCAGTAGTATCACGACAGGGGCACAAACTGAAGCTTTCTTT
cdr3_aa: CASSITTGAQTEAFF

cdr3_length: 14
v_call: TRBV18
j_call: TRBJ1-5
d_call: -
clone_size: -
cdr3_nt: TGTGCCAGCTCACCCCAGGGGCAGGGTCAGCCCCAGCATTTT
cdr3_aa: CASSPQGQGQPQHF

cdr3_length: 14
v_call: TRBV5-1
j_call: TRBJ1-3
d_call: -
clone_size: few
cdr3_nt: TGCGCCAGCTCCCTCGGACAGTCTGGAAACACCATATATTTT
cdr3_aa: CASSLGQSGNTIYF

cdr3_length: 15
v_call: TRBV2
j_call: TRBJ2-5
d_call: -
clone_size: -
cdr3_nt: TGTGCCCGGACAGCGACAGCATTAAACCAAGAGACCCAGTACTTC
cdr3_aa: CARTATALNQETQYF

cdr3_length: 18
v_call: TRBV5-1
j_call: TRBJ2-3
d_call: TRBD2
clone_size: -
cdr3_nt: TGCGCCAGCAGCTTTAGGCCCACTAGCGGGAGTACCACAGATACGCAGTATTTT
cdr3_aa: CASSFRPTSGSTTDTQYF

cdr3_length: 17
v_call: TRBV4-1
j_call: TRBJ2-1
d_call: TRBD1
clone_size: -
cdr3_nt: TGCGCCAGCAGCCAAGATGGGGGACAGGGGTCCTACAATGAGCAGTTCTTC
cdr3_aa: CASSQDGGQGSYNEQFF

cdr3_length: 16
v_call: TRBV28
j_call: TRBJ1-3
d_call: TRBD1
clone_size: -
cdr3_nt: TGTGCCAGCAGGGCCCCGGACAGGGGTGCTGGAAACACCATATATTTT
cdr3_aa: CASRAPDRGAGNTIYF

cdr3_length: 14
v_call: TRBV7-9
j_call: TRBJ2-3
d_call: -
clone_size: -
cdr3_nt: TGTGCCAGCAGCTTAGTGGCTAGCTCAGATACGCAGTATTTT
cdr3_aa: CASSLVASSDTQYF

cdr3_length: 13
v_call: TRBV12-2
j_call: TRBJ1-6
d_call: -
clone_size: -
cdr3_nt: TGTGCGACGCGGCAGCGCTATAATTCACCCCTCCACTTT
cdr3_aa: CATRQRYNSPLHF

cdr3_length: 12
v_call: TRBV3-1/TRBV3-2
j_call: TRBJ1-5
d_call: -
clone_size: -
cdr3_nt: TGTGCCAGCAGCCAGGGCCATCAGCCCCAGCATTTT
cdr3_aa: CASSQGHQPQHF

cdr3_length: 16
v_call: TRBV7-3
j_call: TRBJ2-3
d_call: TRBD2
clone_size: -
cdr3_nt: TGTGCCAGCAGCCCTTCCTTCGGGGGGATGTCAGATACGCAGTATTTT
cdr3_aa: CASSPSFGGMSDTQYF

cdr3_length: 16
v_call: TRBV24-1
j_call: TRBJ2-1
d_call: TRBD2
clone_size: -
cdr3_nt: TGTGCCACCAGTGACCGCCGGCGGGAGGGCCGGGTTGAGCAGTTCTTC
cdr3_aa: CATSDRRREGRVEQFF

cdr3_length: 15
v_call: TRBV7-9
j_call: TRBJ1-2
d_call: TRBD1
clone_size: -
cdr3_nt: TGTGCCAGCAGCGACAGGGGACAGGCTAACTATGGCTACACCTTC
cdr3_aa: CASSDRGQANYGYTF

cdr3_length: 14
v_call: TRBV13
j_call: TRBJ2-1
d_call: -
clone_size: -
cdr3_nt: TGTGCCAGCAGCTTAGAGCGGGCCTTCAATGAGCAGTTCTTC
cdr3_aa: CASSLERAFNEQFF